Below are 25 T cell receptor beta chains sequenced from a single sample in a study of blood T cell repertoires in COVID-19. Clones were sequenced by immunoSEQ multiplex PCR, and TCRdb holds only the in-frame ones, with some missing. This table has 25,000 to 35,000 clones, about 91% appearing once. The sequencing sample was made of peripheral blood. All receptors come from a human donor with acute or convalescent COVID-19. The donor label of this sample is uncertain.

A few counts support this clone. The chain has TRBV7-9 and TRBJ2-7; 10 positions match TRBD1. The CDR3 consists of 13 residues. Germline CDR1 SEHNR, CDR2 FQNEAQ (reference sequence). Trimming cost V 8 bases and J 0 bases; bases outside gene matches: 1. The CDR3 loop is CASRDRGSYEQYF. In DNA, the CDR3 is TGTGCCAGCCGGGACAGGGGCTCCTACGAGCAGTACTTC.

V gene TRBV2 combines with J gene TRBJ2-1; 8 bases map to TRBD1. CDR1 and CDR2 (germline): SNHLY, FYNNEI. V gave up 3 bases and J gave up 3 bases; unmatched junction bases: 1. The CDR3 totals 14 residues. The CDR3 DNA is TGTGCCAGCAGTGAGGACAGGGTCTACAATGAGCAGTTCTTC. This sequence encodes CASSEDRVYNEQFF.

The chain employs TRBV6-5 and TRBJ1-4, with D perhaps TRBD1 (6 bases). The CDR3 covers 13 residues. Per germline, CDR1 MNHEY and CDR2 SVGAGI. Trimming cost V 5 bases and J 13 bases, with 17 bases left between them. The CDR3 DNA reads TGTGCCAGCAGTCTGCCCCCGACAGGAACACTGTTTTTT. Translation gives CASSLPPTGTLFF.

DNA of the CDR3: TGTGCCAGTAGTATTCAGGCGTCCTCCTACGAGCAGTACTTC. This translates into CASSIQASSYEQYF. This chain links TRBV19 with TRBJ2-7; D gene unclear. This CDR3 contains 14 residues. The germline gives CDR1 LNHDA, CDR2 SQIVND (reference sequence). Trimming removed 3 bases at V and 0 bases at J, with 9 bases between. The full variable domain, completed using reference TRBV19 and TRBJ2-7, is DGGITQSPKYLFRKEGQNVTLSCEQNLNHDAMYWYRQDPGQGLRLIYYSQIVNDFQKGDIAEGYSVSREKKESFPLTVTSAQKNPTAFYLCASSIQASSYEQYFGPGTRLTVT.

Concerning this clone: A read error may account for a junction end that differs from germline. V and J are TRBV6-1 and TRBJ2-5; TRBD2 might be the D (5 bases). The germline V gene has CDR1 MNHNS and CDR2 SASEGT. The CDR3 length is 14 residues. In DNA form, the CDR3 reads TGTGCCAGCAGCGAAGCGGAGATCCAAGAGACCCAGTACTTC. Translation gives CASSEAEIQETQYF.

This chain connects TRBV6-5 to TRBJ2-1; TRBD2 matches 12 bases. The V and J ends lost 6 bases and 8 bases, in that order; junction bases with no gene match: 5. Looked up from germline, CDR1 is MNHEY and CDR2 is SVGAGI. The CDR3 extends over 14 amino acids. The CDR3 DNA is TGTGCCAGCAGCCTAGCGGGAGGGGGATATGAGCAGTTCTTC. It encodes CASSLAGGGYEQFF.

This chain uses TRBV9 with TRBJ2-2; 11 positions match TRBD2. This CDR3 comprises 17 residues. With V trimmed by 2 bases and J by 1 base, 4 bases remained unmatched. CDR1 and CDR2 from the germline V gene are SGDLS and YYNGEE. The CDR3 spells CASSVLGLAGNTGELFF. Written as DNA, the CDR3 is TGTGCCAGCAGCGTTCTTGGACTAGCGGGGAACACCGGGGAGCTGTTTTTT.

In this sample, this clone turned up once. The V gene is TRBV2, the J gene TRBJ1-5; TRBD1 matches at 9 bases. The CDR3 covers 16 residues. V was clipped by 1 base and J by 7 bases; unmatched bases: 8. Germline CDR1 SNHLY, CDR2 FYNNEI. CDR3 nucleotide sequence: TGTGCCAGCAGTGAAGACGCGGACAGGGGAGGACAGCCCCAGCATTTT. Residues: CASSEDADRGGQPQHF.

The gene calls are TRBV5-1 and TRBJ2-7; perhaps TRBD2 as D (5 bases). This CDR3 has 15 amino acids. Germline loops: CDR1 SGHRS, CDR2 YFSETQ. V shed 0 bases and J shed 6 bases, with 16 bases lying between them. The CDR3 is CASSLDGLGAREQYF. The CDR3 region has the DNA TGCGCCAGCAGCTTGGACGGACTCGGCGCGCGCGAGCAGTACTTC.

The genes are TRBV27 and TRBJ2-1, with D maybe TRBD2 (8 bases). The V end was cut by 7 bases, the J end by 8 bases, with 24 bases between. The CDR3 extends over 16 amino acids. Germline V lookup: CDR1 MNHEY, CDR2 SMNVEV (reference sequence). The CDR3 sequence: CASKRSGAGGNYEQFF. For the CDR3, the DNA is TGTGCCAGCAAGCGTAGCGGGGCAGGGGGGAATTATGAGCAGTTCTTC.

The chain uses TRBV15 and TRBJ2-7; D may be TRBD2 (6 bases). V lost 0 bases to trimming and J lost 2 bases, with 8 bases between them. The CDR3 contains 14 residues. Germline V CDR1 and CDR2: LNHNV, YYDKDF (reference sequence). This CDR3 is CATSRDGGAYEQYF. The DNA of the CDR3 is TGTGCCACCAGCAGAGATGGAGGGGCCTACGAGCAGTACTTC.

The V call is TRBV6-4, the J call TRBJ2-1; 11 bases are a match to TRBD2. This CDR3 region has 18 residues. Losses at the gene ends were 3 bases for V and 0 bases for J; bases not matched to a gene: 7. Germline CDR1 is MRHNA and CDR2 is SNTAGT. As DNA, the CDR3 is TGTGCCAGCAGTGATACTAGCGGGAGCCGGAACTCCTACAATGAGCAGTTCTTC. Translation gives CASSDTSGSRNSYNEQFF.

CDR3 bases: TGCGCCAGCAGCAGCACAGGGGGGGACACTGAAGCTTTCTTT. Residues: CASSSTGGDTEAFF. The gene calls are TRBV5-1 and TRBJ1-1, with 8 bases aligning to TRBD1. V lost 4 bases to trimming and J lost 3 bases; unmatched junction nucleotides: 5. Germline CDR1 reads SGHRS; CDR2 reads YFSETQ. CDR3 length: 14 amino acids.

This clone was seen just once. The V and J genes are TRBV7-8 and TRBJ2-7; TRBD1 matches at 7 bases. This CDR3 comprises 14 residues. Looked up from germline, CDR1 is SGHVS and CDR2 is FQNEAQ. With V trimmed by 4 bases and J by 1 base, 4 bases remained unmatched. CDR3 DNA sequence: TGTGCCAGCAGCTCGAGGACAGGTTCCTACGAGCAGTACTTC. It yields the protein CASSSRTGSYEQYF.

The chain joins TRBV5-4 to TRBJ2-5; 10 bases are shared with TRBD2. The germline V gene encodes CDR1 SGHNT and CDR2 YYREEE (reference sequence). With 0 bases clipped from V and 3 bases from J, the junction kept 2 bases outside the gene matches. The CDR3 contains 15 residues. The CDR3 coding sequence is TGTGCCAGCAGCTTGGAAGGGACTAGCGAAGAGACCCAGTACTTC. It is translated as CASSLEGTSEETQYF.

V is TRBV18 and J is TRBJ2-1, with 10 bases that match TRBD2. V was clipped by 3 bases and J by 6 bases; unmatched bases: 8. This CDR3 has 16 residues. Germline CDR1 and CDR2: KGHSH and LQKENI. CDR3 nucleotide sequence: TGTGCCAGCTCACCGAGAGCGCTAGCGGGAGTCAATGAGCAGTTCTTC. Amino acid sequence: CASSPRALAGVNEQFF.

The chain has TRBV30 and TRBJ1-6; 9 bases agree with TRBD1. The germline gives CDR1 GTSNPN, CDR2 SVGIG (reference sequence). With V trimmed by 3 bases and J by 8 bases, 8 bases remained unmatched. The CDR3 length is 15 residues. DNA for the CDR3: TGTGCCTGGAGCGAAGGGACAGGGAGAGATTCACCCCTCCACTTT. It translates to CAWSEGTGRDSPLHF.

The rearrangement links TRBV7-3 to TRBJ2-3, with TRBD2 matching over 11 bases. The CDR3 loop spans 16 amino acids. Germline V gene data show CDR1 as SGHTA and CDR2 as FQGTGA. V trimming: 1 base; J trimming: 6 bases; junction bases outside the gene matches: 6. The CDR3 sequence is CASSLRASGGRDTQYF. CDR3 DNA sequence: TGTGCCAGCAGCTTAAGGGCTAGCGGGGGGCGGGATACGCAGTATTTT.

The V gene is TRBV30, the J gene TRBJ1-5; 10 positions agree with TRBD1. V lost 1 base to trimming and J lost 6 bases; unmatched junction nucleotides: 3. The CDR3 covers 14 residues. CDR1 is GTSNPN, CDR2 SVGIG, per germline (reference sequence). CDR3 amino acids: CAWSGQGAGQPQHF. The CDR3 bases are TGTGCCTGGAGTGGACAGGGGGCTGGTCAGCCCCAGCATTTT.

This chain joins TRBV27 and TRBJ2-7; D possibly corresponds to TRBD1 (5 bases). CDR3 length: 13 amino acids. V was pared by 2 bases and J by 2 bases, with 7 bases between. Germline CDR1 reads MNHEY; CDR2 reads SMNVEV (reference sequence). The CDR3 loop reads CASSLRGTYEQYF. The DNA of the CDR3 is TGTGCCAGCAGTTTAAGGGGTACCTACGAGCAGTACTTC.

V gene TRBV7-9 combines with J gene TRBJ1-5; D may be TRBD1 (6 bases). Trimming left V 1 base short and J 7 bases short, with 17 bases between. CDR3 length equals 16 residues. Germline values: CDR1 SEHNR, CDR2 FQNEAQ (reference sequence). The CDR3 is CASSLVGGRNGQPQHF. For the CDR3, the DNA is TGTGCCAGCAGCTTAGTTGGGGGCAGGAATGGCCAGCCCCAGCATTTT. The whole variable domain, filled in from reference TRBV7-9 and TRBJ1-5, reads DTGVSQNPRHKITKRGQNVTFRCDPISEHNRLYWYRQTLGQGPEFLTYFQNEAQLEKSRLLSDRFSAERPKGSFSTLEIQRTEQGDSAMYLCASSLVGGRNGQPQHFGDGTRLSIL.

The sample holds one count of this clone. The gene calls are TRBV15 and TRBJ2-2; 12 bases line up with TRBD2. V gave up 5 bases and J gave up 0 bases; unmatched junction bases: 1. This CDR3 region has 16 residues. Looked up from germline, CDR1 is LNHNV and CDR2 is YYDKDF (reference sequence). CDR3 in amino acids: CATSLAGGPNTGELFF. For the CDR3, the DNA is TGTGCCACCAGCCTAGCGGGAGGGCCGAACACCGGGGAGCTGTTTTTT.

The chain employs TRBV7-3 and TRBJ2-1; TRBD2 aligns across 8 bases. This CDR3 contains 16 residues. The V segment lost 5 bases and the J segment 6 bases; nucleotides outside the gene matches: 12. CDR1 and CDR2 from the germline V gene are SGHTA and FQGTGA. For the CDR3, the DNA is TGTGCCAGCAGCCCCGGGGGGGTAGCGAACCCCAATGAGCAGTTCTTC. It codes for CASSPGGVANPNEQFF.

The chain uses TRBV14 and TRBJ2-1; possibly TRBD1 for D (5 bases). The CDR3 length is 18 residues. V lost 0 bases to trimming and J lost 0 bases, with 15 bases between them. The germline gives CDR1 SGHDN, CDR2 FVKESK. CDR3 protein: CASSQDVGRVPSYNEQFF. DNA for the CDR3: TGTGCCAGCAGCCAAGACGTGGGCAGGGTGCCCTCCTACAATGAGCAGTTCTTC.

The chain uses TRBV5-4 and TRBJ2-6; D gene uncertain. Germline assignment: CDR1 SGHNT and CDR2 YYREEE (reference sequence). V was pared by 2 bases and J by 2 bases, with 8 bases between. The CDR3 length is 15 residues. The CDR3: CASSFNSPGANVLTF. The CDR3 DNA follows: TGTGCCAGCAGCTTTAATTCCCCTGGGGCCAACGTCCTGACTTTC. Full variable domain (remainder filled in from reference TRBV5-4 and TRBJ2-6): ETGVTQSPTHLIKTRGQQVTLRCSSQSGHNTVSWYQQALGQGPQFIFQYYREEENGRGNFPPRFSGLQFPNYSSELNVNALELDDSALYLCASSFNSPGANVLTFGAGSRLTVL.